This entry lists 11 T cell receptor beta chains sequenced from one sample in a study of shared clonotypes between healthy human individuals (dated by TCRdb to the early 2020s). To prepare the library, the immunoSEQ multiplex PCR assay was applied. Imported from immuneACCESS, the table was reduced by TCRdb to in-frame sequences with V and J called. These copies leave out some clones; in studies compared against another copy, an unresolved V gene accounts for under half, and the cause of the remainder is not known. Within this sample are 900,000 to 1,200,000 clones, with roughly 74% of them counted one time only. The top ten constitute 0.6% to 0.7% of the sample. The sequencing sample was made of memory CD4+ T cells from PBMCs. In light of the paper, this sample's cell subset or site label describes: CD45RA-negative fraction. Every receptor here comes from a man younger than 35 in good health. Some clones in this sample may be carry-over from other donors' samples.

Comments on this clone: This may stem from a read error, because a much larger clone lies one nucleotide away. The sample holds other DNA sequences that translate to the same CDR3. The chain uses TRBV2 and TRBJ1-1; 7 bases align to TRBD1. The length of the CDR3 is 13 residues. Germline V CDR1 and CDR2: SNHLY, FYNNEI. V lost 5 bases, J lost 1 base, and 1 base stayed unmatched. This CDR3 reads CASSRQGNTEAFF. DNA for the CDR3: TGTGCCAGCAGTCGACAGGGGAACACTGAAGCTTTCTTT.

This clone was observed a few times. Within the sample, other DNA sequences also encode this same CDR3. The chain employs TRBV18 and TRBJ1-3, with no clear D. CDR3 size: 13 residues. V shed 2 bases and J shed 3 bases, with 5 bases lying between them. From germline, CDR1 is KGHSH and CDR2 LQKENI. The CDR3 nucleotides read TGTGCCAGCTCACCAGGGAATGGAAACACCATATATTTT. Translating gives CASSPGNGNTIYF.

The CDR3 reads CATSPRRGLAGEGTGNEQFF. CDR3 in DNA: TGTGCCACCAGCCCACGAAGGGGACTAGCGGGAGAGGGAACGGGCAATGAGCAGTTCTTC. The genes are TRBV15 and TRBJ2-1; 14 bases fit TRBD2. The ends lost 5 bases at V and 6 bases at J; junction bases unmatched: 18. The CDR3 contains 20 residues. The germline gives CDR1 LNHNV, CDR2 YYDKDF (reference sequence).

The chain has TRBV27 and TRBJ1-2; D is undetermined. The CDR3 length is 17 residues. V lost 3 bases and J 0 bases, leaving 17 bases between the germline ends. CDR1 is MNHEY, CDR2 SMNVEV, per germline (reference sequence). CDR3 sequence: CASSFGGDSYSNYGYTF. Written as DNA, the CDR3 is TGTGCCAGCAGTTTCGGAGGAGACTCCTACTCTAACTATGGCTACACCTTC.

This chain joins TRBV12-5 and TRBJ2-2; D is uncertain. Trimming cost V 0 bases and J 3 bases, with 2 bases left between them. This CDR3 is built from 13 residues. Germline values: CDR1 LGHNT, CDR2 FRNRAP. The DNA of the CDR3 is TGTGCTAGTGGTTTGGTCTACACCGGGGAGCTGTTTTTT. The encoded protein is CASGLVYTGELFF.

The chain has TRBV5-6 and TRBJ2-7, with 8 bases aligning to TRBD1. V dropped 5 bases and J dropped 4; count of bases not matched to a gene: 5. The CDR3 length is 13 residues. CDR1 and CDR2 (germline): SGHDT, YYEEEE. In DNA form, the CDR3 reads TGTGCCAGCAGTTGGACAGGGAGGTACGAGCAGTACTTC. It is translated as CASSWTGRYEQYF. The complete variable domain, with remaining parts taken from reference TRBV5-6 and TRBJ2-7, reads DAGVTQSPTHLIKTRGQQVTLRCSPKSGHDTVSWYQQALGQGPQFIFQYYEEEERQRGNFPDRFSGHQFPNYSSELNVNALLLGDSALYLCASSWTGRYEQYFGPGTRLTVT.

As regards this clone: This may come from a read error, since a much larger clone is one base off. Other DNA sequences within the sample encode an identical CDR3. CDR3 amino acids: CASSEGGTQYF. For the CDR3, the DNA is TGTGCCAGCAGTGAAGGGGGTACGCAGTATTTT. The V gene is TRBV2, the J gene TRBJ2-3, with D hard to call. V dropped 1 base and J dropped 8 bases, with 4 bases sitting between them. The CDR3 extends over 11 amino acids. The V gene's germline CDR1 is SNHLY and CDR2 FYNNEI.

This sequence joins TRBV10-3 and TRBJ1-3; D is unclear. The CDR3 is 18 residues long. Germline V gene lookup returns CDR1 ENHRY and CDR2 SYGVKD. V was trimmed by 4 bases and J by 0 bases, leaving 19 bases between them. The CDR3 bases are TGTGCCATCAGTGGCTCCGCTCTGTTGTCTCTCTCTGGAAACACCATATATTTT. As protein: CAISGSALLSLSGNTIYF.

The chain uses TRBV7-3 and TRBJ2-2; 7 bases fit TRBD1. Per germline, CDR1 SGHTA and CDR2 FQGTGA. V shed 5 bases, J shed 6 bases, and the junction held 12 bases outside the gene matches. The CDR3 runs 16 residues. The CDR3 nucleotides read TGTGCCAGCAGCCCAGGGGGACAGAGTTGGCCCGGGGAGCTGTTTTTT. Translation: CASSPGGQSWPGELFF.

This clone was seen only a few times. The rearrangement joins TRBV5-1 to TRBJ2-3; D is possibly TRBD1 (6 bases). The ends were cut back, 7 bases at V and 5 bases at J, with 17 bases in the middle. The CDR3 runs to 14 residues. Looked up from germline, CDR1 is SGHRS and CDR2 is YFSETQ. CDR3 loop: CASSQGTGGDTQYF. For the CDR3, the DNA is TGCGCCAGCTCCCAGGGGACGGGCGGAGATACGCAGTATTTT.

V usage is TRBV15 and J usage is TRBJ2-7; 7 bases fit TRBD1. CDR1 LNHNV and CDR2 YYDKDF come from the germline V gene (reference sequence). The CDR3 runs to 15 residues. With 5 bases clipped from V and 2 bases from J, the junction kept 9 bases outside the gene matches. DNA of the CDR3: TGTGCCACCAGCCTTTCCGCCGGGACAGCCTACGAGCAGTACTTC. Translated, it gives CATSLSAGTAYEQYF.